This TCR beta chain originates from a study of CD8+ T cells in alopecia areata. The CDR3 sequence is 12 residues long. The V gene lost 5 bases and the J gene lost 10 bases, with 9 bases spanning the gap. From germline, CDR1 is SEHNR and CDR2 FQNEAQ (reference sequence). Indicated treatment: oral pan-JAK inhibitor, 5-10 mg twice daily. cDNA reverse transcribed from extracted RNA served as the sequencing template. Some clones are missing from TCRdb's copy, which holds only in-frame ones; the method was immunoSEQ multiplex PCR. The data contain about 210,000 clones, 50% to 70% of them seen just once; the ten biggest clones take up around 1.6%.

The receptor was derived from a human donor with alopecia areata. Sequencing used CD4+ T cells sorted from blood, obtained at week 4, from a patient treated with tofacitinib. This chain uses TRBV7-9 with TRBJ1-6; tentatively, D is TRBD1 (5 bases). The CDR3 region is CASSPGKSPLHF. The CDR3 DNA follows: TGTGCCAGCAGCCCAGGGAAATCACCCCTCCACTTT.